This is a list of T cell receptor beta chains from one sample in a study of metastatic and nonmetastatic thyroid tumors. TCRdb re-clonotyped the PCR reads via MiXCR. Here the sample spans 24,000 or so clones, approximately 9.9% being singletons. The sample comprised blood. Every receptor here comes from a female donor with papillary thyroid cancer or a benign thyroid nodule (not recorded which). Some clones in this sample may be carry-over from other donors' samples. Each CDR3 is given with its conserved first and last residue. A D gene is named only where the DNA matches it firmly. Size tells how often a clone was seen (once, few, many) or the class of an expanded clone, and some rows leave it out.

j_call | v_call | d_call | clone_size | cdr3_aa | cdr3_nt
TRBJ2-1 | TRBV7-2 | TRBD2 | many | CASSLAYGRAWKAFF | TGTGCCAGCAGCTTAGCTTACGGGAGGGCCTGGAAGGCGTTCTTC
TRBJ2-3 | TRBV4-2 | TRBD2 | NA | CASSQFGLAGERTQYF | TGTGCCAGCAGCCAATTCGGACTAGCGGGAGAACGCACGCAGTATTTT
TRBJ1-1 | TRBV28 | TRBD1 | many | CASSLRTGWVRAFF | TGTGCCAGCAGTCTCAGGACAGGGTGGGTTAGAGCTTTCTTT
TRBJ2-5 | TRBV6-2/TRBV6-3 | NA | many | CASSYLQETQYF | TGTGCCAGCAGTTACCTTCAAGAGACCCAGTACTTC
TRBJ2-7 | TRBV19 | NA | many | CASSIDTDSYEQYF | TGTGCCAGTAGTATAGACACAGACAGCTACGAGCAGTACTTC
TRBJ2-1 | TRBV6-2/TRBV6-3 | NA | few | CASDKRAVTYNEQFF | TGTGCCAGCGACAAAAGAGCGGTAACCTACAATGAGCAGTTCTTC
TRBJ1-5 | TRBV20-1 | NA | many | CSAGGRDRQPQHF | TGCAGTGCAGGCGGCAGGGACCGTCAGCCCCAGCATTTT
TRBJ2-7 | TRBV7-2 | NA | many | CASTPPGLRYEQYF | TGTGCCAGCACCCCACCAGGACTCCGATACGAGCAGTACTTC
TRBJ1-1 | TRBV12-3/TRBV12-4 | NA | few | CASSLGPLSAAFF | TGTGCCAGCAGTCTGGGGCCCCTCTCCGCAGCTTTCTTT
TRBJ1-5 | TRBV29-1 | NA | NA | CSGGGGGRGQPQHF | TGCAGCGGAGGGGGGGGGGGTCGTGGCCAGCCCCAGCATTTT
TRBJ2-1 | TRBV5-1 | TRBD2 | NA | CASSTGLVGRYEQLF | TGCGCCAGCAGCACAGGACTAGTGGGGAGGTATGAGCAGCTCTTC
TRBJ2-5 | TRBV24-1 | NA | many | CATRDSQETQYF | TGTGCCACCCGCGACAGCCAAGAGACCCAGTACTTC
TRBJ1-2 | TRBV28 | NA | NA | CASSPSGGLGYGYTF | TGTGCCAGCAGTCCCTCTGGGGGGCTGGGGTATGGCTACACCTTC
TRBJ2-6 | TRBV19 | NA | many | CASSPYLRGRMVSGANVLTF | TGTGCCAGTAGCCCTTACCTCAGAGGGCGGATGGTCTCTGGGGCCAACGTCCTGACTTTC
TRBJ2-7 | TRBV5-4 | NA | few | CASSPTTGVSYEQYF | TGTGCCAGCAGCCCAACGACAGGAGTCTCCTACGAGCAGTACTTC
TRBJ2-7 | TRBV30 | TRBD2 | many | CAWKRTSGYEQYF | TGTGCCTGGAAAAGGACTAGCGGATACGAGCAGTACTTC
TRBJ2-1 | TRBV10-3 | NA | many | CAISSSSWGYNEQFF | TGTGCCATCAGTAGTAGTAGCTGGGGTTACAATGAGCAGTTCTTC
TRBJ2-7 | TRBV20-1 | NA | many | CSASRPQGGLEQYF | TGCAGTGCTAGTAGGCCTCAAGGAGGGTTGGAGCAGTACTTC
TRBJ2-7 | TRBV27 | NA | many | CASSLFWPSSSYEQYF | TGTGCCAGCAGTTTATTTTGGCCCTCCAGCTCCTACGAGCAGTACTTC
TRBJ1-5 | TRBV19 | NA | many | CASSLRGGWDNQPQHF | TGTGCCAGTAGCCTTAGGGGGGGCTGGGACAATCAGCCCCAGCATTTT
TRBJ2-6 | TRBV30 | NA | many | CASFQGGLWANVLTF | TGTGCCTCCTTCCAAGGTGGACTCTGGGCCAACGTCCTGACTTTC
TRBJ2-1 | TRBV28 | TRBD2 | NA | CASSRESIGTNNEQFF | TGTGCCAGCAGTAGGGAGTCTATCGGGACTAACAATGAGCAGTTCTTC
TRBJ1-3 | TRBV28 | NA | few | CASSLGVFSGNTIYF | TGTGCCAGCAGTTTAGGGGTCTTCTCTGGAAACACCATATATTTT